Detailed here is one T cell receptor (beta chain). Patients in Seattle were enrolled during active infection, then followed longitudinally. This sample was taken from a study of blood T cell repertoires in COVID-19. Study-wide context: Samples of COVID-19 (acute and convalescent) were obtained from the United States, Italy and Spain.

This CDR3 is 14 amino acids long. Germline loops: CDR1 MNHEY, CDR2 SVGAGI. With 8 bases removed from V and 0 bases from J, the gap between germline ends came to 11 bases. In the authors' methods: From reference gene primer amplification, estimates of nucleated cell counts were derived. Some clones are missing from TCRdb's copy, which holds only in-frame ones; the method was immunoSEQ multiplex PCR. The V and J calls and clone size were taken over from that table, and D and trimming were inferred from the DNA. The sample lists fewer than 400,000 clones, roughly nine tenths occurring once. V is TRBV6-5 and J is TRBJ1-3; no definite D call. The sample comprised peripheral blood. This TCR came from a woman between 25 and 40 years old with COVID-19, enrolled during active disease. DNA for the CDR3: TGTGCCAGCGGATCGGGGAGCTCTGGAAACACCATATATTTT. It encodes CASGSGSSGNTIYF.